Below, one TCR beta chain is given with its context. Through a sample-barcoded 5' primer and a J-beta primer mix, a second PCR was run for roughly 6 to 12 cycles. TCRdb re-called the 5' RACE reads through MiXCR, storing one row per CDR3 protein. The data show 650,000 to 1,000,000 distinct CDR3 sequences, 46% seen once. The record originates from a study of blood T cells in healthy people across ages. The germline V gene encodes CDR1 DFQATT and CDR2 SNEGSKA (reference sequence). The length of the CDR3 is 14 residues. The source of this sequence is a man aged 80 or over in good health. The sample taken for sequencing was blood. The chain couples TRBV20-1 to TRBJ2-7; D is ambiguous. The J call may be faulty, since TRBJ2-5 better matches the DNA end. The CDR3 region is CSARDPSLWETQYF. The CDR3 region has the DNA TGCAGTGCTAGAGATCCGAGTCTATGGGAGACCCAGTACTTC.